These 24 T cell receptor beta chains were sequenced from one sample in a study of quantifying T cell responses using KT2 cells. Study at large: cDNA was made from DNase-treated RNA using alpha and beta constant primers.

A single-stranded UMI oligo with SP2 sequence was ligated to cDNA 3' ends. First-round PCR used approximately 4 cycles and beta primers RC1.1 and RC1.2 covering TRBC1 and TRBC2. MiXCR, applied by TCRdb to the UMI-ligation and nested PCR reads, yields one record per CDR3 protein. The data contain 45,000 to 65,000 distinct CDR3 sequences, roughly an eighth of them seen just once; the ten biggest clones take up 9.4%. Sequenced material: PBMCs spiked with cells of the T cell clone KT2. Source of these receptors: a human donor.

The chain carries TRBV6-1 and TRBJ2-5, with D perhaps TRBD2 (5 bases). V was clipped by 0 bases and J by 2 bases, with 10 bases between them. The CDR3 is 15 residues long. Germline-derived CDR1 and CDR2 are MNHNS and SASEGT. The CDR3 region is CASSEATGRQETQYF. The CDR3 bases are TGTGCCAGCAGTGAAGCTACGGGGAGACAAGAGACCCAGTACTTC.

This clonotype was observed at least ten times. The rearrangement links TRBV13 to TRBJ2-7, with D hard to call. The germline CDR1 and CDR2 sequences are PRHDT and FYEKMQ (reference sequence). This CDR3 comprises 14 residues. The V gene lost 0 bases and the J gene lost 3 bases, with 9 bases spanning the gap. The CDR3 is CASSLGRLDYEQYF. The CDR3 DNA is TGTGCCAGCAGCTTAGGCCGCCTTGACTACGAGCAGTACTTC.

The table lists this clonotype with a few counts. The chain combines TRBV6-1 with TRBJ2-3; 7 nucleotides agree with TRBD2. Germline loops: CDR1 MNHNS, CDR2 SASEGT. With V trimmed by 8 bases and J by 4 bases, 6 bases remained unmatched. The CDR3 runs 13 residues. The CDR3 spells CASGREGADTQYF. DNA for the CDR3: TGTGCCAGCGGAAGGGAGGGAGCAGATACGCAGTATTTT.

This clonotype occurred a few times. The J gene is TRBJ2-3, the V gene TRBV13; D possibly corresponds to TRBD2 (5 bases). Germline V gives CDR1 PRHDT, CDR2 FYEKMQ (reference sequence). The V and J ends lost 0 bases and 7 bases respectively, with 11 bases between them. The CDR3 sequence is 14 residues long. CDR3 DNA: TGTGCCAGCAGCTTAGGCCTAGCCCCAAATACGCAGTATTTT. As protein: CASSLGLAPNTQYF.

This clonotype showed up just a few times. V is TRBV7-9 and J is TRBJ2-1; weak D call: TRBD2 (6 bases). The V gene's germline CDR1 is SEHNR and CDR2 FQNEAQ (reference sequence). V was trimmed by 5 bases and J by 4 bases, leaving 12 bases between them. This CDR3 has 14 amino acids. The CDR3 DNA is TGTGCCAGCAGCCGGGACTTTGGTTACAATGAGCAGTTCTTC. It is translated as CASSRDFGYNEQFF.

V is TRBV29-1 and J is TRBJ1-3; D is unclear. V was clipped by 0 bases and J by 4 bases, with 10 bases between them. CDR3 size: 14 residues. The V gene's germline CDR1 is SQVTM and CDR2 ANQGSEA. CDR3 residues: CSVEDDGGGNTIYF. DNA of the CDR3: TGCAGCGTTGAAGATGACGGTGGGGGAAACACCATATATTTT.

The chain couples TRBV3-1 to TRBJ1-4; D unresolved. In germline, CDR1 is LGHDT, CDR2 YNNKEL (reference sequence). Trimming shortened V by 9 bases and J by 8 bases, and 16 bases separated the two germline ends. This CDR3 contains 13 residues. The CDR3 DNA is TGTGCCAGTGGCGGGCCCAGAGAGGAAAAACTGTTTTTT. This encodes CASGGPREEKLFF.

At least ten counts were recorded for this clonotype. Written as DNA, the CDR3 is TGCAGCGTTGGGGGGCGGAGCACAGATACGCAGTATTTT. Encoded protein: CSVGGRSTDTQYF. The chain combines TRBV29-1 with TRBJ2-3; D might be TRBD1 (6 bases). Germline V lookup: CDR1 SQVTM, CDR2 ANQGSEA. This CDR3 has 13 amino acids. V was trimmed by 4 bases and J by 0 bases, leaving 8 bases between them.

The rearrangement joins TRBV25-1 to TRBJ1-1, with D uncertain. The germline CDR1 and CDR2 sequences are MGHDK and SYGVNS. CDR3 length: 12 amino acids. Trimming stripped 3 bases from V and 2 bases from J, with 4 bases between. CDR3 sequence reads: CASSELNTEAFF. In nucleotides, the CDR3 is TGTGCCAGCAGTGAGCTAAACACTGAAGCTTTCTTT.

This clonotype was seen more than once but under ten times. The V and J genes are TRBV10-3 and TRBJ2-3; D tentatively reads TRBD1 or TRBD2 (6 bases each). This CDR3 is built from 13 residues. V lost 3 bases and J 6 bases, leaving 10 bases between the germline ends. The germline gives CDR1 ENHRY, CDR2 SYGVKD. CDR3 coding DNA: TGTGCCATCAGTGAAGGGGGGCTGGATACGCAGTATTTT. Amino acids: CAISEGGLDTQYF.

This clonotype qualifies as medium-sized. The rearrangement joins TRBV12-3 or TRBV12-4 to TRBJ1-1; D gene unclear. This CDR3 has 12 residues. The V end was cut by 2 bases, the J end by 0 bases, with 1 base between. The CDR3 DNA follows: TGTGCCAGCAGTTTACTGAACACTGAAGCTTTCTTT. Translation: CASSLLNTEAFF.

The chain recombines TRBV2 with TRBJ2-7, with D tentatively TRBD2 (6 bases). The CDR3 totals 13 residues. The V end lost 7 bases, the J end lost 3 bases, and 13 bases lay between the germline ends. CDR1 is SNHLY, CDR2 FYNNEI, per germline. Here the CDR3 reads CASTAVGGYEQYF. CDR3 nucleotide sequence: TGTGCCAGCACGGCTGTGGGAGGCTACGAGCAGTACTTC.

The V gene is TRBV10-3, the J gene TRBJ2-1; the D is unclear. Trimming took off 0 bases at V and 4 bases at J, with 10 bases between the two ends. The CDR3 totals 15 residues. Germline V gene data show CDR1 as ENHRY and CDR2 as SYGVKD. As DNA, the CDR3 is TGTGCCATCAGTGAGTCAGGGCTAGGTTACAATGAGCAGTTCTTC. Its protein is CAISESGLGYNEQFF.

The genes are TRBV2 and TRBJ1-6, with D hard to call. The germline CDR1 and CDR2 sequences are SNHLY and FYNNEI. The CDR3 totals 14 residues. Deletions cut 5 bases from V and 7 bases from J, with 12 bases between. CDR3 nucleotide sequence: TGTGCCAGCAGTACACCGGGGTTCAATTCACCCCTCCACTTT. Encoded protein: CASSTPGFNSPLHF.

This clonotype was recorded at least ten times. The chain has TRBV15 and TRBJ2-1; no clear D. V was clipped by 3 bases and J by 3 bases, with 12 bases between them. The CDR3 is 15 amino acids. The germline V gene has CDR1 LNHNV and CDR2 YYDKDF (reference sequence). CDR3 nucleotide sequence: TGTGCCACCAGCAGTGGGCCTGCCAACTACAATGAGCAGTTCTTC. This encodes CATSSGPANYNEQFF.

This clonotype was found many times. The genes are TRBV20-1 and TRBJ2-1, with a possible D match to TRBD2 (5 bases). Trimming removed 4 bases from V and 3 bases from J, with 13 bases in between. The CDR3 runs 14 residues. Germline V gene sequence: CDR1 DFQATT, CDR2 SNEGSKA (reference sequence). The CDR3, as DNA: TGCAGTGCTAAGGACTCCCTACTCTACAATGAGCAGTTCTTC. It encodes CSAKDSLLYNEQFF.

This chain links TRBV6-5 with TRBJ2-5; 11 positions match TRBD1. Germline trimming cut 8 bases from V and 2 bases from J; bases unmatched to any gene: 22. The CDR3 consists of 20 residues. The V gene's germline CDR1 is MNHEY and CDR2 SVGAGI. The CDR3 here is CASSLTRADRGLWSQETQYF. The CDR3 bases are TGTGCCAGCTCCCTTACCCGAGCGGACAGGGGGCTTTGGTCACAAGAGACCCAGTACTTC.

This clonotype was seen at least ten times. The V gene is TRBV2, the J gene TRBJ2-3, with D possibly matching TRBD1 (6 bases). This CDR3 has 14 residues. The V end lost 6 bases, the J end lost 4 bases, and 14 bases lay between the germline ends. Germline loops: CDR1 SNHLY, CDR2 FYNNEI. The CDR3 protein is CASRPTQGPDTQYF. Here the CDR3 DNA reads TGTGCCAGCAGGCCGACTCAGGGGCCAGATACGCAGTATTTT.

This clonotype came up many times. The CDR3 region has the DNA TGTGCCAGCAGCTTAGAGAGGCTAGCCACAGATACGCAGTATTTT. Translating it yields CASSLERLATDTQYF. The chain is built from TRBV7-2 and TRBJ2-3, with D possibly TRBD2 on 5 matching bases. The germline V and J ends were trimmed by 1 base and 2 bases, with 10 bases remaining between them. The CDR3 totals 15 residues. CDR1 is SGHTA, CDR2 FQGNSA, per germline. Drawing the rest from reference TRBV7-2 and TRBJ2-3, the complete variable domain is GAGVSQSPSNKVTEKGKDVELRCDPISGHTALYWYRQSLGQGLEFLIYFQGNSAPDKSGLPSDRFSAERTGGSVSTLTIQRTQQEDSAVYLCASSLERLATDTQYFGPGTRLTVL.

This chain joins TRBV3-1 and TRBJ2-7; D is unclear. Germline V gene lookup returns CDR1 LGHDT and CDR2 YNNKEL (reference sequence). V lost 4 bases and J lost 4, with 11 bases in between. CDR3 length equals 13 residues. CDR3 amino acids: CASSPPGLYEQYF. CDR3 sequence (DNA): TGTGCCAGCAGCCCCCCGGGCCTTTACGAGCAGTACTTC.

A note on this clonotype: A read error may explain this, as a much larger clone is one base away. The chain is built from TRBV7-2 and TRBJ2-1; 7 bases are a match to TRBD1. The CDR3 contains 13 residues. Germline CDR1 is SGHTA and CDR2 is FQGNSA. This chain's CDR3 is CASGLAGSGGQFF. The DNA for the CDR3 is TGTGCCAGCGGCTTAGCCGGGTCAGGGGGGCAGTTCTTC.

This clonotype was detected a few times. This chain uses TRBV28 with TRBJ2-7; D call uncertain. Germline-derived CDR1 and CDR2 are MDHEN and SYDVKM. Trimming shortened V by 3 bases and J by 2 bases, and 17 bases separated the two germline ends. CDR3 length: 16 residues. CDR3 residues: CASSFHLSTLTYEQYF. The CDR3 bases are TGTGCCAGCAGTTTCCACCTCTCGACACTAACCTACGAGCAGTACTTC. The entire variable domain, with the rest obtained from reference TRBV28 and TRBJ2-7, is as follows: DVKVTQSSRYLVKRTGEKVFLECVQDMDHENMFWYRQDPGLGLRLIYFSYDVKMKEKGDIPEGYSVSREKKERFSLILESASTNQTSMYLCASSFHLSTLTYEQYFGPGTRLTVT.

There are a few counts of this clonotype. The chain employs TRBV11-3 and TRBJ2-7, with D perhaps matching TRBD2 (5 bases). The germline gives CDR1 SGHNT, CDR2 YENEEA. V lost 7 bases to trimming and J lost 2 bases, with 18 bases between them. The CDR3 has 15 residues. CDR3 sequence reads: CASTPPGMPPYEQYF. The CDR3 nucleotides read TGTGCCAGCACCCCACCGGGGATGCCGCCCTACGAGCAGTACTTC.

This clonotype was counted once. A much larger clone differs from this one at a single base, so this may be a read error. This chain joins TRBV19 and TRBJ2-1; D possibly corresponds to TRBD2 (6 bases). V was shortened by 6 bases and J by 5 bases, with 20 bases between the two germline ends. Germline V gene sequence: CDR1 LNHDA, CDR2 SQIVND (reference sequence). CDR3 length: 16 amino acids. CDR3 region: CASSIRGGTPDNEQFF. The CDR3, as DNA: TGTGCCAGTAGCATCCGGGGCGGGACGCCCGACAATGAGCAGTTCTTC.